The entry that follows covers one T cell receptor beta chain sequence. Its antigen is unidentified. The table came from immunoSEQ multiplex PCR; TCRdb's copy has only in-frame clones and leaves some out. The table lists roughly 2.2 million clones, approximately 93% of them singletons. The split of CD4+ cells yielded CD45RA+ naive and CD45RA-negative memory subsets. This specimen belongs to a study of shared clonotypes between healthy human individuals. Study-level points and caveats: When naive CD4 clonotypes were compared across four donors, approximately 5% were shared. Some clonotypes were shared by all four sorted-subset donors, while others were not shared. The non-shared ones had lower generation probabilities than the shared ones.

The CDR3 has 15 amino acids. Germline-derived CDR1 and CDR2 are SGHTA and FQGNSA. V was cut by 8 bases and J by 0 bases, with 17 bases left in between. V usage is TRBV7-2 and J usage is TRBJ2-7, with TRBD1 as a possible D gene (5 bases). This receptor was obtained from a man aged 18 to 29 in good health. Some clones in this sample may be carry-over from other donors' samples. Sequencing input: naive CD4+ T cells from PBMCs. Subset given: CD45RA+ positively selected. CDR3 residues: CASRSGRGSSYEQYF. CDR3 DNA sequence: TGTGCCAGCCGCTCCGGTAGGGGAAGCTCCTACGAGCAGTACTTC.